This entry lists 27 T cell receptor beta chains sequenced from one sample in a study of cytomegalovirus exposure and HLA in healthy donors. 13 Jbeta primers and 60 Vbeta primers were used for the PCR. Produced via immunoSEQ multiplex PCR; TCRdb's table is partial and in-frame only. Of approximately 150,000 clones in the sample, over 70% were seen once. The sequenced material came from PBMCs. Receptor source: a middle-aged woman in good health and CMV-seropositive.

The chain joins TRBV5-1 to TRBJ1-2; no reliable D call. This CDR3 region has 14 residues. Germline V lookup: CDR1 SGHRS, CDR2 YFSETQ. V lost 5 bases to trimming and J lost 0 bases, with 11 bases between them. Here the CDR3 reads CASRKGEANYGYTF. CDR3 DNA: TGCGCCAGCAGAAAAGGAGAGGCTAACTATGGCTACACCTTC.

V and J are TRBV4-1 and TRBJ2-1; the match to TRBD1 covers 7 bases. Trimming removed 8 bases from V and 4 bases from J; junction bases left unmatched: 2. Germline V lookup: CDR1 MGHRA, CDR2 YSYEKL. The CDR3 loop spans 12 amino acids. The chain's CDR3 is CASETGYNEQFF. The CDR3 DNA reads TGCGCCAGCGAGACAGGGTACAATGAGCAGTTCTTC.

The DNA for the CDR3 is TGCGCCAGCAGCTTGGAGGCTACGACAGTTCCCGGGGAGCTGTTTTTT. Encoded protein: CASSLEATTVPGELFF. This chain links TRBV5-1 with TRBJ2-2, with a possible D match to TRBD1 (5 bases). Per germline, CDR1 SGHRS and CDR2 YFSETQ. Trimming cost V 0 bases and J 6 bases, with 15 bases left between them. CDR3 length equals 16 residues.

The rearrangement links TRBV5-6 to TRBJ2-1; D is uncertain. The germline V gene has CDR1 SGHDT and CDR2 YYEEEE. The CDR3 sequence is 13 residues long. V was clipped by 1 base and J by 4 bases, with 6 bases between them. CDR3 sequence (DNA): TGTGCCAGCAGCTTGATATCGTACAATGAGCAGTTCTTC. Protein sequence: CASSLISYNEQFF.

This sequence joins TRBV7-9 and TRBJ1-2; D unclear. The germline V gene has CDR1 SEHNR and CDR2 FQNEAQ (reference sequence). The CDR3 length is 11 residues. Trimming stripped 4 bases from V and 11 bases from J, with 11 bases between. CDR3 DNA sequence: TGTGCCAGCAGCTCCAAGGTCGGGTACACCTTC. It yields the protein CASSSKVGYTF.

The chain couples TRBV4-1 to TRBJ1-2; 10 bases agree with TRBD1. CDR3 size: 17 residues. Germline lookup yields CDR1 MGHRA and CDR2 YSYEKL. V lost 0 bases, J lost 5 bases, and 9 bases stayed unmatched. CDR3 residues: CASSQDPQTGGEYGYTF. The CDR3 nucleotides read TGCGCCAGCAGCCAAGATCCTCAGACAGGGGGCGAATATGGCTACACCTTC.

This chain's CDR3 is CASSSGTGGQDNEQFF. The CDR3 DNA follows: TGTGCCAGCAGCTCGGGGACAGGGGGACAAGACAATGAGCAGTTCTTC. V gene TRBV7-8 combines with J gene TRBJ2-1; 11 positions match TRBD1. The CDR3 contains 16 residues. Germline CDR1 SGHVS, CDR2 FQNEAQ. V gave up 4 bases and J gave up 5 bases; unmatched junction bases: 7.

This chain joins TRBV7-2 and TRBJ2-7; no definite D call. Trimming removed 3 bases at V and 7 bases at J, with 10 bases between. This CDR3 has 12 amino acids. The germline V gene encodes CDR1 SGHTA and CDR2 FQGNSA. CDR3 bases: TGTGCCAGCAGCTTTCGGGTAGGAGAGCAGTACTTC. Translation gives CASSFRVGEQYF.

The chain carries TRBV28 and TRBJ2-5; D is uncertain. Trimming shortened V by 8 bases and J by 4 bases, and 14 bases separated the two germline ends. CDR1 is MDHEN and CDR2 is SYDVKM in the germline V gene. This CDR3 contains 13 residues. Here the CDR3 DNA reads TGTGCCAGCGGCAACTATATGGCAGAGACCCAGTACTTC. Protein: CASGNYMAETQYF.

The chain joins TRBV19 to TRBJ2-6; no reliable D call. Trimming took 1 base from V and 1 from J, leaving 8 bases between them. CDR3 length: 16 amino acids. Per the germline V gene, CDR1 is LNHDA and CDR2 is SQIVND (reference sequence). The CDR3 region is CASSIVFKSGANVLTF. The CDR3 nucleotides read TGTGCCAGTAGTATAGTTTTCAAATCTGGGGCCAACGTCCTGACTTTC.

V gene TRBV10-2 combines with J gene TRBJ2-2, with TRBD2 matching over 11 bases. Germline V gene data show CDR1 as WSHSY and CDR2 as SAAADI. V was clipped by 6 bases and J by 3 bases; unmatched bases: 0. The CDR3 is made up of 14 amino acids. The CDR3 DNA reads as TGCGCCAGCAGGACTAGCGGGGACACCGGGGAGCTGTTTTTT. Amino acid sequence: CASRTSGDTGELFF.

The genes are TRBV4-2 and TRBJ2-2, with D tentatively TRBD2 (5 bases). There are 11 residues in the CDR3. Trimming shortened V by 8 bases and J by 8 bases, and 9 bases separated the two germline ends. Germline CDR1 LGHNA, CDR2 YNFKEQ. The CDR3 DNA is TGTGCCAGCGGGAGAGGTGGGGAGCTGTTTTTT. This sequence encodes CASGRGGELFF.

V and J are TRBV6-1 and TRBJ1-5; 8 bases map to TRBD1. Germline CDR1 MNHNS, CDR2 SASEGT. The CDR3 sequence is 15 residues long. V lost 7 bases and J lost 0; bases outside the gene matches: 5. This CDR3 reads CASTGQGGSNQPQHF. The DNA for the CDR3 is TGTGCCAGCACAGGACAGGGCGGTAGCAATCAGCCCCAGCATTTT.

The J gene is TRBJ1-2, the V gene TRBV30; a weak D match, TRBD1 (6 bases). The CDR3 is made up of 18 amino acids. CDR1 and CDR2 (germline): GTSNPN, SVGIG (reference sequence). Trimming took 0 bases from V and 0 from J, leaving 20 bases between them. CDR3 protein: CAWSVSRQAQLANYGYTF. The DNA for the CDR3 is TGTGCCTGGAGTGTTTCGAGACAGGCACAATTAGCTAACTATGGCTACACCTTC.

The CDR3, as DNA: TGTGCCAGCAGTGTCGAGCACGAGCAGTACTTC. It translates to CASSVEHEQYF. This sequence joins TRBV6-1 and TRBJ2-7; no clear D gene. Trimming cost V 4 bases and J 5 bases, with 6 bases left between them. The CDR3 sequence is 11 residues long. Germline CDR1 and CDR2: MNHNS and SASEGT.

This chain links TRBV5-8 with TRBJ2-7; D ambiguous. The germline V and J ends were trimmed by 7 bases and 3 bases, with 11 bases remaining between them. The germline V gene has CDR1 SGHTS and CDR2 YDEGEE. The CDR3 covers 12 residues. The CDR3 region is CASSPARYEQYF. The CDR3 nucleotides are TGTGCCAGCTCCCCTGCGCGCTACGAGCAGTACTTC.

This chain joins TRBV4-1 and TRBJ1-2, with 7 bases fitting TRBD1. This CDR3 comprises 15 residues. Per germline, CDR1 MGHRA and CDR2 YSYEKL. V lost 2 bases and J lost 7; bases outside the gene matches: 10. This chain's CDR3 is CASSQLLTGLGGYTF. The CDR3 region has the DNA TGCGCCAGCAGCCAACTACTGACAGGGCTGGGTGGCTACACCTTC.

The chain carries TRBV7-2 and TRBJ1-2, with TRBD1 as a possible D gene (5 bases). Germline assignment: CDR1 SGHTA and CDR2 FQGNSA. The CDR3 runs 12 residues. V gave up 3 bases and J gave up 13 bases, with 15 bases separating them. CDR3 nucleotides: TGTGCCAGCAGCTTCCAGGGTAGTGCTTTCACCTTC. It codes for CASSFQGSAFTF.

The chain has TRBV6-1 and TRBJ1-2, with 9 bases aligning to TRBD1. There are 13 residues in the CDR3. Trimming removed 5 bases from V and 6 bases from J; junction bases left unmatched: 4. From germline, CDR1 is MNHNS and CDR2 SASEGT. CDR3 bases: TGTGCCAGCAGTCCTCGGGACAGGGATGGCTACACCTTC. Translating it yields CASSPRDRDGYTF.

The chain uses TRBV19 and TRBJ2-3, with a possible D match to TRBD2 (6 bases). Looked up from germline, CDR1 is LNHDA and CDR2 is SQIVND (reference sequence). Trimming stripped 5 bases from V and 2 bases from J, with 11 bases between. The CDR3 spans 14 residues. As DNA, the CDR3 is TGTGCCAGTAGTTTTAGCGGCGACACAGATACGCAGTATTTT. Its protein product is CASSFSGDTDTQYF.

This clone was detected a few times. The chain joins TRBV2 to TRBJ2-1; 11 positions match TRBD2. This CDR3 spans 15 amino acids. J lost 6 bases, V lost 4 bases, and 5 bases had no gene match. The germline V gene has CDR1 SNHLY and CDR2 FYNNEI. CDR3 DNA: TGTGCCAGCAGTGTACTAGCGGGGGCCTTCAATGAGCAGTTCTTC. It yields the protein CASSVLAGAFNEQFF.

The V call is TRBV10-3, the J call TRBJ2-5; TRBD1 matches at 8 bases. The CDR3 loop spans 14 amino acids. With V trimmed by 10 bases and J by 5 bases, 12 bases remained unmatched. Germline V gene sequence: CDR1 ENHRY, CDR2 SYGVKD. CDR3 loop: CATSTGTGGETQYF. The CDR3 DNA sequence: TGTGCCACCAGCACCGGGACAGGTGGCGAGACCCAGTACTTC.

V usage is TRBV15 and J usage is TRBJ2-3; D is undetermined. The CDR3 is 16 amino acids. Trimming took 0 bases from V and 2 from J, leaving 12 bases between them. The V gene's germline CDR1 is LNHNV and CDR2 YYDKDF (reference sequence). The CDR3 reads CATSRDQASNTDTQYF. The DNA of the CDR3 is TGTGCCACCAGCAGAGATCAGGCTTCCAACACAGATACGCAGTATTTT.

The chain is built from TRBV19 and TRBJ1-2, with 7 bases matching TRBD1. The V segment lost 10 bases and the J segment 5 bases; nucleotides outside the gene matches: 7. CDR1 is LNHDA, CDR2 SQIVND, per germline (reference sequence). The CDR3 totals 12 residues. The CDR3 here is CATTGTVYGYTF. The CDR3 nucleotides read TGTGCCACCACGGGGACAGTTTATGGCTACACCTTC. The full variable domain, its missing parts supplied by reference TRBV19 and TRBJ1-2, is DGGITQSPKYLFRKEGQNVTLSCEQNLNHDAMYWYRQDPGQGLRLIYYSQIVNDFQKGDIAEGYSVSREKKESFPLTVTSAQKNPTAFYLCATTGTVYGYTFGSGTRLTVV.

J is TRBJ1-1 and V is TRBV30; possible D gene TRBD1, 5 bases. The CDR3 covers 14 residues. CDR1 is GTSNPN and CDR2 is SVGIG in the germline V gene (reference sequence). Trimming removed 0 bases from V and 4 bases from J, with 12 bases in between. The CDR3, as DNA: TGTGCCTGGAGTGTCGGGGGGGGAGGCACTGAAGCTTTCTTT. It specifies CAWSVGGGGTEAFF.

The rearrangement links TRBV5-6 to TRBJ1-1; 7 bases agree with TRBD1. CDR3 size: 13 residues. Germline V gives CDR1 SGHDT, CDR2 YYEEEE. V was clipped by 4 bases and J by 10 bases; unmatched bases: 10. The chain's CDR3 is CASSPIDRVGAFF. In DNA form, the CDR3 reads TGTGCCAGCAGCCCCATCGACAGGGTAGGAGCTTTCTTT.

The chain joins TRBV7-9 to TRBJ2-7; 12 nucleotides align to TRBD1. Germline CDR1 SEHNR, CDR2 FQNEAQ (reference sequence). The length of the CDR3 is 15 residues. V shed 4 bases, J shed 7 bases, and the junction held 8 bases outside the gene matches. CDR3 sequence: CASSYSGQGAWEQYF. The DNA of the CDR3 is TGTGCCAGCAGCTACTCGGGACAGGGGGCTTGGGAGCAGTACTTC.